This T cell receptor beta chain was obtained from a study of cytomegalovirus exposure and HLA in healthy donors. As for the study in general: Of 300 to 500 genotyped donors, more than 70% clustered with self-reported Caucasian donors. Study outcomes and limitations: In a later analysis, CMV-associated beta chains were mostly HLA-associated, it appeared.

PCR involved 60 Vbeta and 13 Jbeta primers. Profiled with immunoSEQ multiplex PCR; TCRdb holds only in-frame clones, not every one. The sample lists around 190,000 clones, roughly 75% occurring once. Worth noting for this clone: Its antigen is not known.

The length of the CDR3 is 15 residues. Trimming took 5 bases from V and 1 from J; bases not matched to a gene: 6. Germline CDR1 and CDR2: SGHTA and FQGNSA. The source material was PBMCs. The V and J genes are TRBV7-2 and TRBJ2-3, with 7 bases matching TRBD2. The sequence came from a man aged 25-45 years in good health and CMV-seropositive. The CDR3 is CASSAQSGGTDTQYF. The CDR3 region has the DNA TGTGCCAGCAGCGCCCAGAGCGGGGGCACAGATACGCAGTATTTT.